One sample yielded the 20 T cell receptor beta chains listed below, sequenced in a study of graft-versus-host responses after intestinal transplantation. The antigens these receptors bind are not known. Profiling relied on immunoSEQ multiplex PCR, and the TCRdb table lists in-frame clones only, not all of them. Here the sample spans about 94,000 clones, 90% to 95% being singletons. The starting material was unstimulated CD8+ T cells sorted from spleen or lymph node cells, obtained before intestinal transplant. The receptors here all came from a human donor who received an intestinal transplant.

This clone was observed once. In nucleotides, the CDR3 is TGTGCCACCAGCAGTGAACAGGTAACTGAGCAGTTCTTC. It encodes CATSSEQVTEQFF. V is TRBV15 and J is TRBJ2-1; D may be TRBD1 (5 bases). CDR1 is LNHNV, CDR2 YYDKDF, per germline (reference sequence). CDR3 size: 13 residues. V was cut by 3 bases and J by 9 bases, with 12 bases left in between.

The chain uses TRBV7-3 and TRBJ2-1, with 8 bases lining up with TRBD2. This CDR3 has 16 residues. Germline V CDR1 and CDR2: SGHTA, FQGTGA. V was pared by 5 bases and J by 8 bases, with 14 bases of the junction left unmatched. The DNA of the CDR3 is TGTGCCAGCAGCCTAAAAGGGACTAGAGTAAGCGATGAGCAGTTCTTC. Protein product: CASSLKGTRVSDEQFF.

The chain carries TRBV2 and TRBJ2-1; D gene unclear. Deletions cut 2 bases from V and 6 bases from J, with 17 bases between. Germline CDR1 reads SNHLY; CDR2 reads FYNNEI. The CDR3 loop spans 16 amino acids. In nucleotides, the CDR3 is TGTGCCAGCAGTGAACAGCAGACAACGTTGGGCAATGAGCAGTTCTTC. Protein sequence: CASSEQQTTLGNEQFF.

The chain is built from TRBV7-9 and TRBJ2-5, with 9 nucleotides matching TRBD2. V was clipped by 4 bases and J by 0 bases; unmatched bases: 6. Germline CDR1 is SEHNR and CDR2 is FQNEAQ (reference sequence). The CDR3 sequence is 16 residues long. The DNA for the CDR3 is TGTGCCAGCAGCTGGGGTAGCGGGGGATACCAAGAGACCCAGTACTTC. It is translated as CASSWGSGGYQETQYF.

The CDR3 bases are TGTGCCACCCATGCAAGAGAGTATTTT. Protein sequence: CATHAREYF. The V and J genes are TRBV21-1 and TRBJ2-3; the table assigns TRBD2, which was not confirmed against the DNA. TRBV21-1 is listed as a pseudogene. This CDR3 contains 9 residues.

The chain combines TRBV5-5 with TRBJ2-7; no definite D call. The germline CDR1 and CDR2 sequences are SGHKS and YYEKEE (reference sequence). The CDR3 consists of 14 residues. With 0 bases removed from V and 1 base from J, the gap between germline ends came to 8 bases. In DNA, the CDR3 is TGTGCCAGCAGCTTGGTTACTGATTCCTACGAGCAGTACTTC. Its protein is CASSLVTDSYEQYF.

This clone was seen once. V usage is TRBV7-9 and J usage is TRBJ2-1; D is ambiguous. CDR1 and CDR2 (germline): SEHNR, FQNEAQ (reference sequence). The CDR3 runs 15 residues. V shed 6 bases and J shed 9 bases, with 21 bases lying between them. The CDR3 DNA reads as TGTGCCAGCAGTCTCGCGTCATCCCCCCTCGGTGAGCAGTTCTTC. Amino acids: CASSLASSPLGEQFF.

This clone has a single count. This chain links TRBV6-1 with TRBJ1-6; perhaps TRBD1 as D (5 bases). This CDR3 is 13 amino acids long. V shed 4 bases and J shed 6 bases, with 7 bases lying between them. Per germline, CDR1 MNHNS and CDR2 SASEGT. The CDR3 bases are TGTGCCAGCAGTGTTCAGGGTAATTCACCCCTCCACTTT. This gives the protein CASSVQGNSPLHF.

V gene TRBV30 combines with J gene TRBJ1-1; D is unresolved. The CDR3 is made up of 13 amino acids. Germline V CDR1 and CDR2: GTSNPN, SVGIG (reference sequence). The ends were cut back, 5 bases at V and 6 bases at J, with 16 bases in the middle. The CDR3 loop is CAWDYGEMAEAFF. CDR3 nucleotide sequence: TGTGCCTGGGATTATGGGGAGATGGCTGAAGCTTTCTTT.

The V and J genes are TRBV19 and TRBJ1-1; maybe TRBD1 (6 bases). Germline CDR1 is LNHDA and CDR2 is SQIVND (reference sequence). CDR3 length: 12 amino acids. Trimming took off 5 bases at V and 6 bases at J, with 10 bases between the two ends. The CDR3 loop reads CASSPGTSEAFF. In nucleotides, the CDR3 is TGTGCCAGTAGTCCCGGGACATCTGAAGCTTTCTTT.

The V call is TRBV4-1, the J call TRBJ1-3, with a possible D match to TRBD1 (6 bases). The germline V gene encodes CDR1 MGHRA and CDR2 YSYEKL. Trimming pared 3 bases from V and 1 base from J, leaving 13 bases between. The CDR3 contains 16 residues. The CDR3 spells CASSHLFDRSGNTIYF. The CDR3 bases are TGCGCCAGCAGCCACCTATTCGACAGGTCTGGAAACACCATATATTTT.

The chain couples TRBV27 to TRBJ1-4; 8 positions agree with TRBD1. CDR1 and CDR2 from the germline V gene are MNHEY and SMNVEV (reference sequence). CDR3 length: 16 amino acids. V shed 4 bases and J 6 bases; nucleotides not matched to a gene: 10. The CDR3 DNA is TGTGCCAGCAGTTCGTTCCAAACAGGGGGGCATGAAAAACTGTTTTTT. Translating it yields CASSSFQTGGHEKLFF.

This chain uses TRBV30 with TRBJ2-3; D perhaps matches TRBD1 (5 bases). The V end was cut by 2 bases, the J end by 5 bases, with 14 bases between. The CDR3 runs 14 residues. Germline assignment: CDR1 GTSNPN and CDR2 SVGIG (reference sequence). CDR3 sequence (DNA): TGTGCCTGGAGTTTGGCAGGGCCCGGAGATACGCAGTATTTT. Translating gives CAWSLAGPGDTQYF.

The genes are TRBV9 and TRBJ1-1; D is ambiguous. Germline V gene lookup returns CDR1 SGDLS and CDR2 YYNGEE. V lost 0 bases to trimming and J lost 4 bases, with 10 bases between them. CDR3 size: 14 residues. Here the CDR3 reads CASSVDGEGTEAFF. DNA for the CDR3: TGTGCCAGCAGCGTAGACGGGGAAGGCACTGAAGCTTTCTTT.

In this sample, this clone turned up a few times. The chain couples TRBV30 to TRBJ1-1; D unclear. Germline-derived CDR1 and CDR2 are GTSNPN and SVGIG (reference sequence). V lost 2 bases and J lost 1, with 11 bases in between. The CDR3 extends over 14 amino acids. Here the CDR3 DNA reads TGTGCCTGGAGTCCCCCCGACACGAACACTGAAGCTTTCTTT. It encodes CAWSPPDTNTEAFF.

The chain is built from TRBV27 and TRBJ2-1, with TRBD2 identical over 13 bases. CDR1 is MNHEY, CDR2 SMNVEV, per germline (reference sequence). This CDR3 comprises 15 residues. Germline trimming cut 4 bases from V and 5 bases from J; bases unmatched to any gene: 2. CDR3 amino acids: CASSWGLAGHNEQFF. CDR3 coding DNA: TGTGCCAGCAGTTGGGGACTAGCGGGACACAATGAGCAGTTCTTC.

The CDR3 nucleotides are TGTGCCAGCAGCCAGGGACTAAGCACAGATACGCAGTATTTT. It yields the protein CASSQGLSTDTQYF. V usage is TRBV7-2 and J usage is TRBJ2-3, with 7 bases fitting TRBD2. Losses at the gene ends were 5 bases for V and 0 bases for J; bases not matched to a gene: 2. Germline V lookup: CDR1 SGHTA, CDR2 FQGNSA. The length of the CDR3 is 14 residues. The complete variable domain, with remaining parts taken from reference TRBV7-2 and TRBJ2-3, reads GAGVSQSPSNKVTEKGKDVELRCDPISGHTALYWYRQSLGQGLEFLIYFQGNSAPDKSGLPSDRFSAERTGGSVSTLTIQRTQQEDSAVYLCASSQGLSTDTQYFGPGTRLTVL.

This clone was counted once. J is TRBJ2-5 and V is TRBV4-1; TRBD2 matches at 8 bases. There are 15 residues in the CDR3. CDR1 is MGHRA and CDR2 is YSYEKL in the germline V gene. Trimming at V came to 4 bases and at J to 5 bases, leaving 9 bases not matched to a gene. CDR3 DNA sequence: TGCGCCAGCAGCCTGAGAGACCGGGAGGGGGAGACCCAGTACTTC. As protein: CASSLRDREGETQYF.

The chain links TRBV19 to TRBJ1-1; 7 bases line up with TRBD1. V was clipped by 10 bases and J by 10 bases; unmatched bases: 9. CDR3 length: 11 residues. From germline, CDR1 is LNHDA and CDR2 SQIVND (reference sequence). The CDR3 loop reads CATLSTGAAFF. CDR3 DNA: TGTGCCACCCTTTCAACAGGGGCAGCTTTCTTT.

This sequence joins TRBV4-1 and TRBJ2-5; a weak D match, TRBD2 (7 bases). Deletions cut 4 bases from V and 5 bases from J, with 14 bases between. The CDR3 is made up of 14 amino acids. Germline V lookup: CDR1 MGHRA, CDR2 YSYEKL. Here the CDR3 reads CASSPGGGRETQYF. Written as DNA, the CDR3 is TGCGCCAGCAGCCCCGGCGGGGGCAGGGAGACCCAGTACTTC.